This T cell receptor beta chain is drawn from a study of metastatic and nonmetastatic thyroid tumors. Across the whole study: Where malignant and benign thyroid patients were concerned, repertoires were compared across blood and tumor or nodule tissue. Study-level results: Versus benign nodules, malignant thyroid tumors reportedly had significantly higher TCR beta diversity, in blood and tumor.

None of the patients had undergone any treatment ahead of thyroid surgery. This clone was seen at least ten times. No antigen is known for it. The V segment lost 6 bases and the J segment 6 bases; nucleotides outside the gene matches: 10. This CDR3 is built from 16 residues. CDR1 and CDR2 (germline): LNHDA, SQIVND (reference sequence). In the original analysis: What underpinned the distant-metastasis classifier for papillary thyroid cancer was the set of CDR3 differences across clinicopathological groups. TCRdb re-clonotyped the PCR reads through MiXCR. TCRdb, not the authors, supplied the V and J calls. The sample contains roughly 65,000 clones, about 14% of which appear only once.

The V call is TRBV19, the J call TRBJ2-1; 11 nucleotides match TRBD2. The sample was blood. The sequence was obtained from a male donor with papillary thyroid cancer or a benign thyroid nodule (not recorded which). Some clones in this sample may be carry-over from other donors' samples. This CDR3 is CASRRTSGYMGNEQFF. As DNA, the CDR3 is TGTGCCAGTAGGCGGACTAGCGGGTATATGGGCAATGAGCAGTTCTTC.